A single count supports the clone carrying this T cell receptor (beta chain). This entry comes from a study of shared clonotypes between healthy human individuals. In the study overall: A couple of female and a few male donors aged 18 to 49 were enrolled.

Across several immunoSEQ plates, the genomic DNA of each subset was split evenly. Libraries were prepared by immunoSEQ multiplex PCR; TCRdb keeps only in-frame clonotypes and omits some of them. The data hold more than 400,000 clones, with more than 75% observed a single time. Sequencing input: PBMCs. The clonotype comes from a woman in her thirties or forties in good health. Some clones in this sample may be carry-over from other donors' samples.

CDR3 protein: CASSPDKGYSNQPQHF. The CDR3 region has the DNA TGTGCCAGCAGTCCCGACAAGGGGTATTCCAATCAGCCCCAGCATTTT. The chain joins TRBV6-6 to TRBJ1-5, with a tentative D call TRBD1 (5 bases). Germline CDR1 MNHNY, CDR2 SVGAGI (reference sequence). This CDR3 contains 16 residues. Deletions cut 5 bases from V and 3 bases from J, with 17 bases between.